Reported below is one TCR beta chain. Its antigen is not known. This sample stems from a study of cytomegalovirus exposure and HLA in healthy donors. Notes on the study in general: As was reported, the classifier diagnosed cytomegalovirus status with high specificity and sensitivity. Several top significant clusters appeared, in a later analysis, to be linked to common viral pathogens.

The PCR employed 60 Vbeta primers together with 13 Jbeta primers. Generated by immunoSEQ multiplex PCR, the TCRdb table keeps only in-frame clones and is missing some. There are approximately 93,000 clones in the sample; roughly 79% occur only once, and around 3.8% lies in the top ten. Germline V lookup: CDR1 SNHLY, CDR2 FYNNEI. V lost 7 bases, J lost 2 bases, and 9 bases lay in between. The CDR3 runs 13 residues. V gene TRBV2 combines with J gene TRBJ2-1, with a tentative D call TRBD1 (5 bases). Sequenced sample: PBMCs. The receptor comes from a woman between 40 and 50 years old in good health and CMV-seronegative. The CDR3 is CASIQGTYNEQFF. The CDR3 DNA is TGTGCCAGCATCCAGGGCACCTACAATGAGCAGTTCTTC.